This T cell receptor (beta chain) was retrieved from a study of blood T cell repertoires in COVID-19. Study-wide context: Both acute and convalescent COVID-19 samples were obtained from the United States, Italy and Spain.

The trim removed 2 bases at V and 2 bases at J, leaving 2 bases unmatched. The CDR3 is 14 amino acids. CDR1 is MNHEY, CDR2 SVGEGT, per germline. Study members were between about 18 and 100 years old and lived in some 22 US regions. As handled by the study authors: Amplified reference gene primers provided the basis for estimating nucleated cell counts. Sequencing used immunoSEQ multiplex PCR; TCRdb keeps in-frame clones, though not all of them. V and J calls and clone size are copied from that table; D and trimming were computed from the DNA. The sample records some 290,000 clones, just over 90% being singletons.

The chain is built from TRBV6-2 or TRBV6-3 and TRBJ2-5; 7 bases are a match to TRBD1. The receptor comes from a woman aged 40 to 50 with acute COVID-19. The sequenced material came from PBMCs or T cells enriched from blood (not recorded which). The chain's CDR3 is CASSYPGQQETQYF. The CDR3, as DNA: TGTGCCAGCAGTTACCCGGGACAGCAAGAGACCCAGTACTTC.